Listed below are T cell receptor beta chains from one sample, sequenced in a study of blood T cell repertoires in COVID-19. Repertoires were generated with immunoSEQ multiplex PCR, while TCRdb's copy carries only in-frame clones and drops some. This table holds over 450,000 clones, around 90% found once. Sequenced sample: peripheral blood. The source of these receptors is a woman in her fifties or sixties with COVID-19, enrolled during active disease. Both conserved end residues are part of each CDR3. D genes are given only for firm matches. Size tells how often a clone was seen (once, few, many) or the class of an expanded clone, and some rows leave it out.

V	size	J	D	DNA	CDR3
TRBV6-1	NA	TRBJ2-1	TRBD2	TGTGCCAGCAGTGGGGGGAAGGCTAGCGGGGGCCGTAGCTCCTACAATGAGCAGTTCTTC	CASSGGKASGGRSSYNEQFF
TRBV5-1	few	TRBJ1-2	TRBD1	TGCGCCAGCAGCTCACGGACAGGGGCGCAGGGCTACACCTTC	CASSSRTGAQGYTF
TRBV2	NA	TRBJ2-7	NA	TGTGCCAGCAGAGCCGACTCCGGGATCGAGCAGTACTTC	CASRADSGIEQYF
TRBV12-3/TRBV12-4	NA	TRBJ2-5	NA	TGTGCCAGCAGTTTGTGGCAGGGAGAGACCCAGTACTTC	CASSLWQGETQYF
TRBV5-1	NA	TRBJ2-7	TRBD2	TGCGCCAGCAGCTTACGACTAGCGGGGGGGAGCAACGAGCAGTACTTC	CASSLRLAGGSNEQYF
TRBV19	NA	TRBJ1-2	TRBD1	TGTGCCAGTAGTATTCCCCCAGGGACAGGGGATGACGGCTACACCTTC	CASSIPPGTGDDGYTF
TRBV30	NA	TRBJ2-4	NA	TGTGCCTGGAGTCAGGGGCGAACTTTAAACATTCAGTACTTC	CAWSQGRTLNIQYF
TRBV11-1	NA	TRBJ1-2	NA	TGTGCCAGCAGCTTGACAGTGACTAACTATGGCTACACCTTC	CASSLTVTNYGYTF
TRBV5-1	NA	TRBJ1-4	NA	TGCGCCAGCAGCTTATCAGGGATAAATGAAAAACTGTTTTTT	CASSLSGINEKLFF
TRBV5-1	NA	TRBJ1-5	NA	TGCGCCAGCAGCTTGACAGGAGATTGGAGCAATCAGCCCCAGCATTTT	CASSLTGDWSNQPQHF
TRBV30	NA	TRBJ1-5	NA	TGTGCCTGGAGTGCGGACGCGGGGGCACGCCAGCCCCAGCATTTT	CAWSADAGARQPQHF
TRBV27	NA	TRBJ1-4	TRBD1	TGTGCCAGCAGTTTGACAGGGGGGGCTAATGAAAAACTGTTTTTT	CASSLTGGANEKLFF
TRBV9	NA	TRBJ1-5	NA	TGTGCCAGCAGCGTAGGTGGGGGGGAACAGCCCCAGCATTTT	CASSVGGGEQPQHF
TRBV12-3/TRBV12-4	NA	TRBJ1-5	NA	TGTGCCAGCAGTTTATCCGGGGATCAGCCCCAGCATTTT	CASSLSGDQPQHF
TRBV29-1	NA	TRBJ2-1	TRBD2	TGCAGCGTTGAAGTGGGGACTAGCGGGGGGAATGAGCAGTTCTTC	CSVEVGTSGGNEQFF
TRBV7-8	NA	TRBJ2-1	TRBD2	TGTGCCAGCAGCCTTTTTTCTAGCGGGGGGCCGAATGAGCAGTTCTTC	CASSLFSSGGPNEQFF
TRBV10-1	NA	TRBJ2-3	TRBD2	TGCGCCAGCGGGACTAGCGGGGGGCCAGATACGCAGTATTTT	CASGTSGGPDTQYF
TRBV5-1	once	TRBJ1-1	NA	TGCGCCAGCAGCTTGGGGAGATTGAACACTGAAGCTTTCTTT	CASSLGRLNTEAFF
TRBV3-1/TRBV3-2	NA	TRBJ1-2	NA	TGTGCCAGCAGCCAAGACTGGAGGTCGGATGGCTACACCTTC	CASSQDWRSDGYTF
TRBV3-1/TRBV3-2	NA	TRBJ2-7	NA	TGTGCCAGCAGCCAAGCCACAGGGTTCGAGCAGTACTTC	CASSQATGFEQYF
TRBV2	NA	TRBJ2-3	NA	TGTGCCGGAACCTCGGGAGATACGCAGTATTTT	CAGTSGDTQYF
TRBV12-3/TRBV12-4	once	TRBJ1-2	NA	TGTGCCAGCAGCCCAGTGTTAAACTATGGCTACACCTTC	CASSPVLNYGYTF
TRBV7-2	once	TRBJ2-3	TRBD2	TGTGCCAGCTCCACTAGCGGCACCCCCGGGGGTACGCAGTATTTT	CASSTSGTPGGTQYF
TRBV5-6	few	TRBJ1-5	TRBD1	TGTGCCAGCAGCTTATCAGGGGGACAGCCCCAGCATTTT	CASSLSGGQPQHF
TRBV5-8	NA	TRBJ1-6	TRBD1	TGTGCCAGCAGCTTGCAGGGGGCCTATTCACCCCTCCACTTT	CASSLQGAYSPLHF
TRBV6-4	NA	TRBJ1-6	NA	TGTGCCAGCAGTGAGCGAGAGAATTCACCCCTCCACTTT	CASSERENSPLHF
TRBV2	few	TRBJ1-1	NA	TGTGCCAGCAGTGTTTCCAGGACTATGAACACTGAAGCTTTCTTT	CASSVSRTMNTEAFF
TRBV9	NA	TRBJ2-3	NA	TGTGCCAGCAGCGACGGGACAATAAGCACAGATACGCAGTATTTT	CASSDGTISTDTQYF
TRBV6-2/TRBV6-3	once	TRBJ2-1	NA	TGTGCCAGCAGTTACTCGAGCCTCGGTTACAATGAGCAGTTCTTC	CASSYSSLGYNEQFF
TRBV12-3/TRBV12-4	few	TRBJ1-2	TRBD1	TGTGCCAGCAGTTTGGGACAGGGGTATGGCTACACCTTC	CASSLGQGYGYTF
TRBV12-3/TRBV12-4	NA	TRBJ1-6	NA	TGTGCCAGCACCCCACGGGCAGGGACACCCCTCCACTTT	CASTPRAGTPLHF
TRBV6-6	NA	TRBJ2-7	TRBD2	TGTGCCAGCAGTTACTCTGGGACTAGCGGCTACGAGCAGTACTTC	CASSYSGTSGYEQYF
TRBV4-1	NA	TRBJ1-5	NA	TGCGCCAGCAGCCAAGATTGGGCCAGGGAACATCAGCCCCAGCATTTT	CASSQDWAREHQPQHF
TRBV18	NA	TRBJ1-4	TRBD1	TGTGCCAGCTCCCCCCGGACAGGAACTAATGAAAAACTGTTTTTT	CASSPRTGTNEKLFF
TRBV9	NA	TRBJ2-7	NA	TGTGCCAGCAGCGAAGGGGGATCCTACGAGCAGTACTTC	CASSEGGSYEQYF
TRBV6-1	NA	TRBJ1-2	NA	TGTGCCAGCAGTGAAGCACAGGGAACCGGCTACACCTTC	CASSEAQGTGYTF
TRBV2	NA	TRBJ2-2	TRBD2	TGTGCCAGCAGCGCTGGGAGGGGAGGGTCAACCGGGGAGCTGTTTTTT	CASSAGRGGSTGELFF
TRBV29-1	NA	TRBJ2-1	NA	TGCAGCGTTGAAGGGGGAATAGGGGCCGGCTACTACAATGAGCAGTTCTTC	CSVEGGIGAGYYNEQFF
TRBV2	NA	TRBJ1-4	NA	TGTGCCAGCAGTCCCCGGGGTAATGAAAAACTGTTTTTT	CASSPRGNEKLFF
TRBV6-5	NA	TRBJ1-5	TRBD1	TGTGCCAGCAGAGGCCGGGACAGGGGGTATCAGCCCCAGCATTTT	CASRGRDRGYQPQHF
TRBV5-1	once	TRBJ1-2	NA	TGCGCCAGCAGCTTGGCCCCTTCCTCCCCTGGCTACACCTTC	CASSLAPSSPGYTF
TRBV7-3	NA	TRBJ2-3	NA	TGTGCCAGCAGCTTAATCCCCGGGCAGGGAACTGATACGCAGTATTTT	CASSLIPGQGTDTQYF
TRBV2	NA	TRBJ1-1	TRBD1	TGTGCCAGCAGCCCCCCCGGGACAGGTTACACTGAAGCTTTCTTT	CASSPPGTGYTEAFF